What follows are 4 T cell receptor beta chains derived from one specimen sequenced in a study of shared clonotypes between healthy human individuals. Cells designated naive CD8 were CD45RO-negative and were positively selected for CCR7, with terminally differentiated effector memory CD45RA+ cells excluded. Sequencing used immunoSEQ multiplex PCR; TCRdb keeps in-frame clones, though not all of them. The sample includes about 2.2 million clones, 90% to 95% of them seen just once. The specimen sequenced was naive CD8+ T cells from PBMCs. The receptors stem from a man in his late teens or twenties in good health. Some clones in this sample may be carry-over from other donors' samples.

V usage is TRBV27 and J usage is TRBJ2-7; no clear D gene. The CDR3 is made up of 16 amino acids. The germline V gene has CDR1 MNHEY and CDR2 SMNVEV (reference sequence). Trimming took 1 base from V and 4 from J, leaving 17 bases between them. The CDR3 coding sequence is TGTGCCAGCAGTTTATTGGCAGGCCAGCTAGGGTACGAGCAGTACTTC. It codes for CASSLLAGQLGYEQYF.

This chain joins TRBV6-5 and TRBJ2-5; unclear D gene. V dropped 2 bases and J dropped 1 base, with 11 bases sitting between them. Germline CDR1 MNHEY, CDR2 SVGAGI. This CDR3 has 15 amino acids. In DNA form, the CDR3 reads TGTGCCAGCAGTTACCGCCCAAGCGTCCAAGAGACCCAGTACTTC. Translating gives CASSYRPSVQETQYF.

CDR3 region: CASSTGVYEQYF. The DNA for the CDR3 is TGTGCCAGCTCGACGGGGGTCTACGAGCAGTACTTC. The rearrangement uses TRBV7-9 and TRBJ2-7; possibly TRBD2 for D (6 bases). Trimming shortened V by 8 bases and J by 3 bases, and 11 bases separated the two germline ends. The CDR3 runs 12 residues. The germline gives CDR1 SEHNR, CDR2 FQNEAQ (reference sequence).

The V and J genes are TRBV29-1 and TRBJ1-1; 7 nucleotides line up with TRBD1. Germline CDR1 and CDR2: SQVTM and ANQGSEA. CDR3 size: 13 residues. The V segment lost 6 bases and the J segment 0 bases; nucleotides outside the gene matches: 4. CDR3 sequence reads: CSVRDSMNTEAFF. The CDR3 coding sequence is TGCAGCGTCCGGGACAGCATGAACACTGAAGCTTTCTTT.